These T cell receptor beta chains were read from a single sample in a study of blood T cell repertoires in COVID-19. The protocol was immunoSEQ multiplex PCR, while the TCRdb copy is restricted to in-frame clones and leaves out a portion. Here the sample spans tens of thousands of clones, 69% being singletons. Sequenced input: peripheral blood. The source of these receptors is a man older than 75 with acute or convalescent COVID-19. CDR3s include the opening cysteine and the closing phenylalanine or tryptophan. D genes are given only for firm matches. Some rows have no size entry. The others give once, few or many, or a class for an expanded clone.

>TRBV6-5|.|TRBD1|TRBJ2-1
TGTGCCAGCACTCTCCGGGACAGGGCTTACAATGAGCAGTTCTTC
CASTLRDRAYNEQFF
>TRBV7-7|.|.|TRBJ1-4
TGTGCCAGCAGCTTAGGAGCGAGGGGGGGCCCAGAAAAACTGTTTTTT
CASSLGARGGPEKLFF
>TRBV7-6|.|TRBD1|TRBJ1-4
TGTGCCAGCAGGGCGGGGCAGGGACAGGAAACTAATGAAAAACTGTTTTTT
CASRAGQGQETNEKLFF
>TRBV4-1|few|TRBD1|TRBJ1-2
TGCGCCAGCAGCCAAATGGGGGAACAGGGGAAAGGCTATGGCTACACCTTC
CASSQMGEQGKGYGYTF
>TRBV19|.|.|TRBJ2-5
TGTGCCAGTAGTACCCGAAACAGGGGGGGCGGGGAGACCCAGTACTTC
CASSTRNRGGGETQYF
>TRBV9|.|.|TRBJ1-3
TGTGCCAGCAGCGTAGGAGTGGGAGACTCTGGAAACACCATATATTTT
CASSVGVGDSGNTIYF
>TRBV7-9|.|.|TRBJ1-1
TGTGCCAGCAGCACTCATGTGGGGGCGAACACTGAAGCTTTCTTT
CASSTHVGANTEAFF
>TRBV4-1|.|.|TRBJ1-2
TGCGCCAGCAGCCAAGGGGACATACGATCTAACTATGGCTACACCTTC
CASSQGDIRSNYGYTF
>TRBV11-2|.|TRBD1|TRBJ1-6
TGTGCCAGCAGCTTGGACAGGAAAGTTTCACCCCTCCACTTT
CASSLDRKVSPLHF
>TRBV5-1|.|.|TRBJ1-6
TGCGCCAGCAGCTCGACAGAGTTCGGGTCACCCCTCCACTTT
CASSSTEFGSPLHF
>TRBV6-6|.|.|TRBJ1-5
TGTGCCAGCAGTTCAGGCCCGGAGGGCCAGCATTTT
CASSSGPEGQHF
>TRBV4-1|.|.|TRBJ1-1
TGCGCCAGCAGCCAAGTGGTACGGTTTGAAGCTTTCTTT
CASSQVVRFEAFF
>TRBV3-1/TRBV3-2|few|.|TRBJ1-2
TGTGCCAGCAGCCAGGGCCCTAACTATGGCTACACCTTC
CASSQGPNYGYTF
>TRBV20-1|.|.|TRBJ2-7
TGCAGTGCTAGTTCCGCAGGCTACGAGCAGTACTTC
CSASSAGYEQYF
>TRBV19|.|.|TRBJ1-2
TGTGCCAGTAGTATTTGGGCCAGGGAGGGTTATAACTATGGCTACACCTTC
CASSIWAREGYNYGYTF
>TRBV18|few|.|TRBJ2-7
TGTGCCAGCTCAACGGGACAAAGCGAGCAGTACTTC
CASSTGQSEQYF
>TRBV4-1|.|.|TRBJ1-2
TGCGCCAGCAGCCGAGGCGGGACTCGCAACTATGGCTACACCTTC
CASSRGGTRNYGYTF
>TRBV5-5|.|TRBD1|TRBJ1-2
TGTGCCAGCAGCTGGACAGGGGGCAGCGGCTACACCTTC
CASSWTGGSGYTF
>TRBV14|.|.|TRBJ1-2
TGTGCCAGCAGCCTAGGGGTCGCTAGGGGCTACACCTTC
CASSLGVARGYTF
>TRBV6-2/TRBV6-3|.|.|TRBJ2-5
TGTGCCAGCAGTCACCGGGACACGTTCGTTGAGACCCAGTACTTC
CASSHRDTFVETQYF
>TRBV21-1|once|.|TRBJ2-7
TGTGCCAGCAGCAACGCGAGGGACAGGCTAACCTACGAGCAGTACTTC
CASSNARDRLTYEQYF
>TRBV20-1|.|.|TRBJ1-2
TGCAGTGCTAGCAGTAACTATGGCTACACCTTC
CSASSNYGYTF
>TRBV19|.|.|TRBJ1-2
TGTGCCAGTACCACCGACAGTTATTCTAACTATGGCTACACCTTC
CASTTDSYSNYGYTF
>TRBV3-1/TRBV3-2|.|TRBD1|TRBJ1-2
TGTGCCAGCAGCTACGGGACAGGATTAGGTTCTCACTATGGCTACACCTTC
CASSYGTGLGSHYGYTF
>TRBV27|.|.|TRBJ2-7
TGTGCCAGCAGTTGGACGGTCCTGGGAGTCGGAGAGCAGTACTTC
CASSWTVLGVGEQYF
>TRBV18|.|TRBD1|TRBJ1-2
TGTGCCAGCTCACCAGACAGGGGGCATGGCTACACCTTC
CASSPDRGHGYTF
>TRBV5-1|few|.|TRBJ1-6
TGCGCCAGCAGCGTTACAGGGTCTGACTCACCCCTCCACTTT
CASSVTGSDSPLHF
>TRBV7-9|few|TRBD1|TRBJ2-7
TGTGCCAGCAGCGCCACAGGGGTCGCCTACGAGCAGTACTTC
CASSATGVAYEQYF
>TRBV7-8|many|.|TRBJ2-7
TGTGCCAGCAGCTTAGATCATGCGTCTCTGCTTTCCTACGAGCAGTACTTC
CASSLDHASLLSYEQYF
>TRBV6-6|.|TRBD1|TRBJ1-5
TGTGCCAGCAGCGAGGGACAGGGGGTTAGCAATCAGCCCCAGCATTTT
CASSEGQGVSNQPQHF
>TRBV27|.|TRBD1|TRBJ1-2
TGTGCCAGCAGACCAGTTGGGACAGTGGAATCTTTTAACTATGGCTACACCTTC
CASRPVGTVESFNYGYTF
>TRBV6-6|once|TRBD1|TRBJ1-2
TGTGCCAGCAGTTCAAACAGGGGGCCGTCCTATGGCTACACCTTC
CASSSNRGPSYGYTF
>TRBV7-9|.|.|TRBJ2-5
TGTGCCAGCAACCGCGGGAACTCACAAGAGACCCAGTACTTC
CASNRGNSQETQYF
>TRBV6-5|few|.|TRBJ1-2
TGTGCCAGCAGTTACGACAGAAATAACTATGGCTACACCTTC
CASSYDRNNYGYTF
>TRBV30|.|.|TRBJ1-2
TGTGCCTGGAGTGTTGCCAGGAACTATGGCTACACCTTC
CAWSVARNYGYTF
>TRBV19|.|.|TRBJ2-1
TGTGCCAGTAGTCCCAGGGGGGAGAGCAATGAGCAGTTCTTC
CASSPRGESNEQFF
>TRBV5-1|.|TRBD1|TRBJ2-7
TGCGCCAGCAGTTCTGGACAGGGCGGTAGTTACGAGCAGTACTTC
CASSSGQGGSYEQYF
>TRBV5-8|.|TRBD2|TRBJ2-7
TGTGCCAGCAGCTGGGGAGGGTACGAGCAGTACTTC
CASSWGGYEQYF
>TRBV7-9|.|.|TRBJ1-4
TGTGCCAGCAGCCCCTCCCTGGGCAAACTGTTTTTT
CASSPSLGKLFF
>TRBV25-1|once|TRBD2|TRBJ2-7
TGTGCCAGCAGTGACTATCACTTTAGCGGGAGTCCCTACGAGCAGTACTTC
CASSDYHFSGSPYEQYF
>TRBV30|.|TRBD1|TRBJ1-1
TGTGCCTTGAATCGGGACAGGGGAGTAACTGAAGCTTTCTTT
CALNRDRGVTEAFF
>TRBV7-9|.|TRBD2|TRBJ2-2
TGTGCCAGCAGCCGAACTAGCGGGAGAACCGGGGAGCTGTTTTTT
CASSRTSGRTGELFF
>TRBV27|.|.|TRBJ2-1
TGTGCCAGCAGAGGAGGGACCGGTAGGCAGTTCTTC
CASRGGTGRQFF
>TRBV5-1|.|TRBD2|TRBJ2-1
TGCGCCAGCAGCTTGGTAGGACTAGCCGAGATATTGGTGTACGATGAGCAGTTCTTC
CASSLVGLAEILVYDEQFF
>TRBV3-1/TRBV3-2|.|TRBD2|TRBJ2-3
TGTGCCAGCAGGCAGACTAGCGGGAGATCAGATACGCAGTATTTT
CASRQTSGRSDTQYF
>TRBV10-3|.|.|TRBJ2-7
TGTGCCATCAGTACCGGGACTCAAAGCTCCTACGAGCAGTACTTC
CAISTGTQSSYEQYF
>TRBV3-1/TRBV3-2|once|.|TRBJ1-1
TGTGCCAGCAGCCGCGGGGGGGGAGCTTTCTTT
CASSRGGGAFF
>TRBV11-2|many|.|TRBJ1-6
TGTGCCAGCAGCTTCGGGACATATCTTAATTCACCCCTCCACTTT
CASSFGTYLNSPLHF
>TRBV2|.|TRBD1|TRBJ1-1
TGTGCCAGCAGGCCTCGGACAGGGGCAAACACTGAAGCTTTCTTT
CASRPRTGANTEAFF
>TRBV6-6|.|TRBD1|TRBJ2-5
TGTGCCAGCAGTTACTCAGGGGGCAGACAAGAGACCCAGTACTTC
CASSYSGGRQETQYF
>TRBV6-5|once|.|TRBJ1-6
TGTGCCAGCAGGGAGTATAATTCACCCCTCCACTTT
CASREYNSPLHF
>TRBV4-2|medium-sized|TRBD2|TRBJ2-3
TGTGCCAGCAGCCAGGAAGCGGGGGGGGGCGCAGATACGCAGTATTTT
CASSQEAGGGADTQYF
>TRBV2|once|TRBD2|TRBJ2-2
TGTGCCAGCAGACCGGGACCTCGGATTAGCGGGAGGGCAAACGCCGGGGAGCTGTTTTTT
CASRPGPRISGRANAGELFF
>TRBV7-9|once|TRBD2|TRBJ2-3
TGTGCCAGCAGCTTCAGCGGGGGGAGCACAGATACGCAGTATTTT
CASSFSGGSTDTQYF
>TRBV7-9|.|.|TRBJ1-1
TGTGCCAGCAGCCCCCAGACAGGACAGACTGAAGCTTTCTTT
CASSPQTGQTEAFF